Listed below are T cell receptor beta chains from one sample, sequenced in a study of T-cell reconstitution after alpha-beta-depleted transplantation in children. TCRdb used MiXCR to reprocess the PCR reads, holding one entry per CDR3 protein. The repertoire includes 490,000 or so distinct CDR3 sequences, approximately 12% of them detected once, and over 5.5% sits in the top ten. The material was PBMCs from the stem cell graft donor, obtained from the stem cell graft. The source is a human donor who donated a stem cell graft to a child with combined immunodeficiency. Each CDR3 is given with its conserved first and last residue. D genes are given only for firm matches. Some rows have no size entry. The others give once, few or many, or a class for an expanded clone.

>TRBV12-3/TRBV12-4|TRBJ2-5|-|-
TGTGCCAGCAGTGGTGGGGGGCTCGGGGAGACCCAGTACTTC
CASSGGGLGETQYF
>TRBV11-1|TRBJ2-7|many|-
TGTGCCAGCACCCCTTGGGACGAGCAGTACTTC
CASTPWDEQYF
>TRBV20-1|TRBJ2-3|few|TRBD2
TGCAGTGCTAGTAGTAGCGGGGGTGGTACAGATACGCAGTATTTT
CSASSSGGGTDTQYF
>TRBV7-9|TRBJ2-1|few|-
TGTGCCAGCAGCTTAGCGCTCCGGGGAGAGCAGTTCTTC
CASSLALRGEQFF
>TRBV7-3|TRBJ2-3|-|TRBD2
TGTGCCAGCAGCAAACTAGCGGGGGCCCCGGCGGGAGATACGCAGTATTTT
CASSKLAGAPAGDTQYF
>TRBV6-5|TRBJ2-3|-|TRBD2
TGTGCCAGCAGTTACGCACTAGCGGGAGGGCCTACGCAGTATTTT
CASSYALAGGPTQYF
>TRBV20-1|TRBJ2-7|many|TRBD2
TGCAGTGCTAGTAGCGGGAGTGACTACGAGCAGTACTTC
CSASSGSDYEQYF
>TRBV3-1|TRBJ2-1|-|TRBD1
TGTGCCAGCAGCCAAATGCCGGGACAGGGATCCTACAATGAGCAGTTCTTC
CASSQMPGQGSYNEQFF
>TRBV7-2|TRBJ2-2|few|-
TGTGCCAGCAGCTTACTCACCGGGGAGCTGTTTTTT
CASSLLTGELFF
>TRBV12-3/TRBV12-4|TRBJ2-3|many|TRBD2
TGTGCCAGCAGTTTAGGCCCGCGGGGGGCCAAGACAGATACGCAGTATTTT
CASSLGPRGAKTDTQYF
>TRBV5-1|TRBJ2-3|few|TRBD2
TGCGCCAGCAGCTACGATCCGGGACTAGCCGGGGATACGCAGTATTTT
CASSYDPGLAGDTQYF
>TRBV12-3/TRBV12-4|TRBJ1-1|few|TRBD1
TGTGCCAGCAGCCGCAGGGGGCTGATGGACACTGAAGCTTTCTTT
CASSRRGLMDTEAFF
>TRBV5-1|TRBJ2-7|many|-
TGCGCCAGCAGCCTCCGGTGGGACACGACCTACGAGCAGTACTTC
CASSLRWDTTYEQYF
>TRBV12-3/TRBV12-4|TRBJ2-2|few|TRBD2
TGTGCCAGCAGTGCTGGACTAGCGGGAGTAACCGGGGAGCTGTTTTTT
CASSAGLAGVTGELFF
>TRBV6-1|TRBJ2-1|-|TRBD2
TGTGCCAGCAGAACCCTTACCTCCGGGACTAGGGGTGGGAATGAGCAGTTCTTC
CASRTLTSGTRGGNEQFF
>TRBV7-2|TRBJ2-1|-|-
TGTGCCAGCAGCTCAGCCGGGAGCTACAATGAGCAGTTCTTC
CASSSAGSYNEQFF
>TRBV7-9|TRBJ2-5|many|TRBD1
TGTGCCAGCAGTCGACAGGGGAGAGTGGAGACCCAGTACTTC
CASSRQGRVETQYF
>TRBV11-2|TRBJ2-5|-|-
TGTGCCAGCAGCTTATCAGGGATAGAGACCCAGTACTTC
CASSLSGIETQYF
>TRBV2|TRBJ2-2|few|-
TGTGCCAGCAGACCTGGTTCAACAGGGAGCGGGGAGCTGTTTTTT
CASRPGSTGSGELFF
>TRBV6-5|TRBJ2-7|-|TRBD1
TGTGCCAGCAGTTACTCTCCGGAACAGGGGTACGAGCAGTACTTC
CASSYSPEQGYEQYF
>TRBV12-3/TRBV12-4|TRBJ2-2|many|TRBD2
TGTGCCAGCAGTTTAGAACTAGCGGGAGTCACCGGGGAGCTGTTTTTT
CASSLELAGVTGELFF
>TRBV12-3/TRBV12-4|TRBJ2-3|-|TRBD1
TGTGCCAGCCCCCCCCCCCAGGGACAGGAGACAGATACGCAGTATTTT
CASPPPQGQETDTQYF
>TRBV7-3|TRBJ2-3|many|-
TGTGCCAGCAGCTTACTGGTTAGCACAGATACGCAGTATTTT
CASSLLVSTDTQYF
>TRBV12-3/TRBV12-4|TRBJ2-7|many|-
TGTGCCAGCAGTTTAGCACCAGGGATTCTAAACTACGAGCAGTACTTC
CASSLAPGILNYEQYF
>TRBV12-3/TRBV12-4|TRBJ2-1|-|TRBD2
TGTGCCAGCACCTCGGGACTAGCGGGGGGTAATGAGCAGTTCTTC
CASTSGLAGGNEQFF
>TRBV9|TRBJ2-2|few|-
TGTGCCAGCAGCGAGGACAGTTACACCGGGGAGCTGTTTTTT
CASSEDSYTGELFF
>TRBV9|TRBJ2-5|few|-
TGTGCCAGCAGCCCTCAGCCCCAAGAGACCCAGTACTTC
CASSPQPQETQYF
>TRBV5-1|TRBJ1-1|-|-
TGCGCCAGCAGCTTCAGGGAGGTGGGGAACACTGAAGCTTTCTTT
CASSFREVGNTEAFF
>TRBV5-1|TRBJ2-7|few|TRBD1
TGCGCCAGCAGCTTGGGGACAGGGATGCCCTACGAGCAGTACTTC
CASSLGTGMPYEQYF
>TRBV10-3|TRBJ2-7|many|-
TGTGCCATCAGTGACGCAGGGGCCAACTGGTTCGAGCAGTACTTC
CAISDAGANWFEQYF
>TRBV27|TRBJ2-7|many|-
TGTGCCAGCAGTTTAGCAGGGAGGTCCTACGAGCAGTACTTC
CASSLAGRSYEQYF
>TRBV6-1|TRBJ2-5|-|-
TGTGCCAGCAGAACCGAAATGACCGAGACCCAGTACTTC
CASRTEMTETQYF
>TRBV3-1|TRBJ2-1|-|TRBD2
TGTGCCAGCAGCCAGAACCCAGCGGGAGTATCATATGAGCAGTTCTTC
CASSQNPAGVSYEQFF
>TRBV7-2|TRBJ2-1|-|TRBD2
TGTGCCAGCAGAAACGGACTAGCGGGAGGGCCCTCTTACAATGAGCAGTTCTTC
CASRNGLAGGPSYNEQFF
>TRBV6-1|TRBJ1-2|many|-
TGTGCCAGCATCTCCCCCACAGGGAAATCTGGCTACACCTTC
CASISPTGKSGYTF
>TRBV24-1|TRBJ2-2|few|-
TGTGCCACCAGTGACTCCGGGACTTCCTATTACACCGGGGAGCTGTTTTTT
CATSDSGTSYYTGELFF
>TRBV6-5|TRBJ1-1|few|-
TGTGCCAGCAGTTACTCTCCCAGGGCGAACACTGAAGCTTTCTTT
CASSYSPRANTEAFF
>TRBV28|TRBJ1-1|-|TRBD1
TGTGCCCTCAGTTTAGCGCGCCAGGGGGAGACATTTCTCAATGAAGCTTTCTTT
CALSLARQGETFLNEAFF
>TRBV5-1|TRBJ2-3|few|-
TGCGCCAGCAGCTCCGGGGTAGCGTTTAGCACAGATACGCAGTATTTT
CASSSGVAFSTDTQYF
>TRBV20-1|TRBJ1-1|-|TRBD1
TGCAGTGCTAGGGGACAGGGCTCGGACACTGAAGCTTTCTTT
CSARGQGSDTEAFF
>TRBV19|TRBJ2-2|few|-
TGTGCCAGTAGTACCTACCTACACCGGGAGCTGTTTTTT
CASSTYLHRELFF
>TRBV7-6|TRBJ1-5|-|-
TGTGCCAGCAGCTTAGTTCCAGAGCAGCCCCAGCATTTT
CASSLVPEQPQHF
>TRBV7-6|TRBJ1-2|-|-
TGTGCCAGCAGCTTACTTGGGGGTCATGGCTACACCTTC
CASSLLGGHGYTF
>TRBV19|TRBJ2-7|-|-
TGTGCCAGTAGTATTGTCCGTGGTGCCTACGAGCAGTACTTC
CASSIVRGAYEQYF
>TRBV6-4|TRBJ2-3|many|-
TGTGCCAGCAGTGATTCGTGGGGTGATACGCAGTATTTT
CASSDSWGDTQYF